The clone carrying this T cell receptor beta chain was observed once. The sample belongs to a study of blood T cell repertoires in COVID-19. Background on the study: Nucleic acid was either cDNA or gDNA, and it came from T cells, B-cell-depleted T cells, or PBMCs.

Authors' methods: Nucleated cell counts were estimated from reference gene primer amplification. Clones were sequenced by immunoSEQ multiplex PCR, and TCRdb holds only the in-frame ones, with some missing. V, J and clone size are taken as reported in that table, and D and trimming were inferred from the DNA itself. The profile shows hundreds of thousands of clones, roughly four fifths of them singletons. V was cut by 3 bases and J by 0 bases, with 6 bases left in between. CDR1 and CDR2 (germline): MNHEY, SMNVEV (reference sequence). The CDR3 is 15 residues long. The TCR comes from a woman aged 45-65 years with acute or convalescent COVID-19. The J gene is TRBJ1-6, the V gene TRBV27; D is undetermined. Source material: peripheral blood. CDR3 region: CASSFSSSYNSPLHF. The CDR3 DNA reads as TGTGCCAGCAGTTTTTCTAGCTCCTATAATTCACCCCTCCACTTT.